The 8 T cell receptor beta chains below were found in one sample sequenced in a study of T-cell reconstitution after alpha-beta-depleted transplantation in children. Library preparation (for TCRbeta) was performed with unique molecular identifiers. TCRdb used MiXCR to reprocess the PCR reads, holding one entry per CDR3 protein. The sample holds about 110,000 distinct CDR3 sequences, 5.5% to 7% seen once. This sample comprised PBMCs, mostly from graft donor cells, obtained 360 days after TCRalphabeta/CD19-depleted stem cell transplant. The receptor set was obtained from a male patient between 2 and 10 years old who had a stem cell transplant for acute lymphoblastic leukemia, so the T cells may come from the graft donor.

The gene calls are TRBV6-2 or TRBV6-3 and TRBJ2-3; D not certain. This CDR3 is 17 amino acids long. Germline V gives CDR1 MNHEY, CDR2 SVGEGT. The V and J ends lost 0 bases and 0 bases respectively, with 13 bases between them. The CDR3 DNA reads as TGTGCCAGCAGTTACTCGAGCGTTGACCCTAGCACAGATACGCAGTATTTT. Its translation: CASSYSSVDPSTDTQYF.

The chain recombines TRBV9 with TRBJ2-1; D not certain. The CDR3 contains 15 residues. The germline gives CDR1 SGDLS, CDR2 YYNGEE. The V gene lost 0 bases and the J gene lost 1 base, with 8 bases spanning the gap. CDR3 DNA: TGTGCCAGCAGCGTAGGGTCAGCGTCCTACAATGAGCAGTTCTTC. Translated, it gives CASSVGSASYNEQFF.

This clonotype was seen ten or more times. V and J are TRBV12-3 or TRBV12-4 and TRBJ1-1, with D perhaps TRBD1 (6 bases). The germline V and J ends were trimmed by 5 bases and 6 bases, with 13 bases remaining between them. CDR3 size: 13 residues. The DNA of the CDR3 is TGTGCCAGCAGTCAGGGGAAGGGGGCTGAAGCTTTCTTT. Amino acids: CASSQGKGAEAFF.

This clonotype was observed many times. V and J are TRBV12-3 or TRBV12-4 and TRBJ2-1; 10 bases are shared with TRBD2. The CDR3 totals 14 residues. V was clipped by 6 bases and J by 6 bases; unmatched bases: 5. CDR3 nucleotides: TGTGCCAGCAGATCTAGCGGGAGTTTCAATGAGCAGTTCTTC. Amino acid sequence: CASRSSGSFNEQFF.

At least ten counts were recorded for this clonotype. The chain couples TRBV5-6 to TRBJ2-4; D is ambiguous. The CDR3 extends over 13 amino acids. Trimming stripped 4 bases from V and 2 bases from J, with 7 bases between. The germline CDR1 and CDR2 sequences are SGHDT and YYEEEE. The CDR3 coding sequence is TGTGCCAGCAGCCAGGACCCCAAAAACATTCAGTACTTC. The encoded protein is CASSQDPKNIQYF.

This clonotype was detected a few times. V and J are TRBV30 and TRBJ2-2, with D possibly TRBD1 on 5 matching bases. Between the trimmed V and J ends, which lost 6 bases and 7 bases, there was a span of 6 bases. Germline V gene data show CDR1 as GTSNPN and CDR2 as SVGIG (reference sequence). CDR3 length: 10 amino acids. Here the CDR3 reads CACRGGELFF. For the CDR3, the DNA is TGTGCCTGTAGGGGCGGGGAGCTGTTTTTT.

The chain joins TRBV12-3 or TRBV12-4 to TRBJ1-1; D is uncertain. The CDR3 has 14 residues. V was trimmed by 3 bases and J by 1 base, leaving 9 bases between them. The CDR3 region has the DNA TGTGCCAGCAGTTTGGGAGGACCGAACACTGAAGCTTTCTTT. This codes for CASSLGGPNTEAFF.

The chain's CDR3 is CASSVRTSQETQYF. CDR3 bases: TGTGCCAGCTCAGTCCGGACTTCCCAAGAGACCCAGTACTTC. V gene TRBV18 combines with J gene TRBJ2-5; D is possibly TRBD2 (5 bases). Germline V gene data show CDR1 as KGHSH and CDR2 as LQKENI. Trimming removed 5 bases at V and 1 base at J, with 11 bases between. There are 14 residues in the CDR3.